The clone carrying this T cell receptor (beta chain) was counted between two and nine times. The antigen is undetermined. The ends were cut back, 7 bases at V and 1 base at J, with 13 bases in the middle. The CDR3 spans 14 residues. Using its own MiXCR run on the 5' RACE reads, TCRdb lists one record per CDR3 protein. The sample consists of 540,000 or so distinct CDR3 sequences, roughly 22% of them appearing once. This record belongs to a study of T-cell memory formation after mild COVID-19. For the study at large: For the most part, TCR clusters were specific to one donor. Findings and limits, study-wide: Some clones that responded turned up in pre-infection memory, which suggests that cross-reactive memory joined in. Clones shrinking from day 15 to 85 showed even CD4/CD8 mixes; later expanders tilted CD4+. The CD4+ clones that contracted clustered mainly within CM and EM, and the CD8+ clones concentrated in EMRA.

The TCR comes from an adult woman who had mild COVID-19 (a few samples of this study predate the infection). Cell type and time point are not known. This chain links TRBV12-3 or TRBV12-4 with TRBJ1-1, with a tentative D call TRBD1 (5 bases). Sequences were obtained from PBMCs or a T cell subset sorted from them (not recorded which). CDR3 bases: TGTGCCAGCATCCAGGGACTTAAGAACACTGAAGCTTTCTTT. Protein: CASIQGLKNTEAFF.